This entry lists 31 T cell receptor beta chains sequenced from one sample in a study of post-analysis software for immune sequencing data. Whole-study results and caveats: In patients, TRBV5-6, TRBV5-1 and TRBV20-1 belonged to four or five TRBV segments found more frequently than in controls.

These receptors lack a known antigen. TCR beta cDNA libraries had unique molecular identifiers. Via MiXCR, TCRdb re-called the PCR reads, giving one row per CDR3 protein. The sample has hundreds of thousands of distinct CDR3 sequences, about 32% seen once. Sequencing used blood. The origin of the receptors is a girl aged 5-17 years with multiple sclerosis.

On this clonotype itself: An end of the junction does not agree with germline; a read error may underlie this. The chain recombines TRBV7-2 with TRBJ2-1; 10 bases align to TRBD2. Germline CDR1 and CDR2: SGHTA and FQGNSA. This CDR3 has 15 residues. CDR3 in DNA: TGTGCCGGCAGCTCGGGACTAGCGCACTACAATGAGCAGTTCTTC. Its translation is CAGSSGLAHYNEQFF. The complete variable domain, with remaining parts taken from reference TRBV7-2 and TRBJ2-1, reads GAGVSQSPSNKVTEKGKDVELRCDPISGHTALYWYRQSLGQGLEFLIYFQGNSAPDKSGLPSDRFSAERTGGSVSTLTIQRTQQEDSAVYLCAGSSGLAHYNEQFFGPGTRLTVL.

This clonotype was observed a few times. The genes are TRBV20-1 and TRBJ1-1; D unclear. This CDR3 contains 14 residues. Trimming pared 6 bases from V and 5 bases from J, leaving 19 bases between. Germline V gives CDR1 DFQATT, CDR2 SNEGSKA (reference sequence). Here the CDR3 DNA reads TGCAGTGCGTTCCTCCCGGGGTCGAGGACTGAAGCTTTCTTT. It encodes CSAFLPGSRTEAFF.

In this sample, this clonotype turned up a few times. J is TRBJ2-7 and V is TRBV6-6; a possible D gene is TRBD2 (5 bases). Germline lookup yields CDR1 MNHNY and CDR2 SVGAGI (reference sequence). The V gene lost 2 bases and the J gene lost 5 bases, with 10 bases spanning the gap. This CDR3 is built from 13 residues. CDR3 region: CASSYREKHEQYF. CDR3 in DNA: TGTGCCAGCAGTTACAGGGAGAAGCACGAGCAGTACTTC.

The chain has TRBV11-2 and TRBJ2-7; possible D gene TRBD1, 5 bases. The CDR3 contains 14 residues. CDR1 and CDR2 from the germline V gene are SGHAT and FQNNGV. The V and J ends lost 3 bases and 5 bases respectively, with 14 bases between them. CDR3 region: CASSFQESRDEQYF. CDR3 coding DNA: TGTGCCAGCAGCTTCCAGGAGAGCAGGGACGAGCAGTACTTC.

This clonotype showed up just a few times. One junction end does not reproduce the germline sequence, and a read error may be involved. V usage is TRBV6-2 or TRBV6-3 and J usage is TRBJ2-1; weak D call: TRBD1 (8 bases). CDR1 is MNHEY and CDR2 is SVGEGT in the germline V gene. The CDR3 consists of 12 residues. CDR3 sequence: CASSTGGGEQFF. The CDR3 DNA is TGCGCCAGCAGTACAGGGGGGGGTGAGCAGTTCTTC.

For the CDR3, the DNA is TGCAGTGCTAGACGGAGGGAGAGTCAGCCCCAGCATTTT. Translation gives CSARRRESQPQHF. The chain employs TRBV20-1 and TRBJ1-5; D is undetermined. V lost 2 bases, J lost 6 bases, and 11 bases lay in between. CDR1 DFQATT and CDR2 SNEGSKA come from the germline V gene (reference sequence). This CDR3 contains 13 residues.

This rearrangement joins TRBV20-1 to TRBJ1-1, with D maybe TRBD1 (5 bases). The CDR3 spans 15 residues. Between the trimmed V and J ends, which lost 5 bases and 7 bases, there was a span of 23 bases. Germline CDR1 DFQATT, CDR2 SNEGSKA (reference sequence). The CDR3 DNA follows: TGCAGTGCTTGGACTCCGGGGCTCGCAGGAGGTGAAGCTTTCTTT. Protein: CSAWTPGLAGGEAFF.

In this sample, this clonotype turned up a few times. The chain couples TRBV5-1 to TRBJ2-7; 8 bases align to TRBD1. This CDR3 is 15 amino acids long. Per germline, CDR1 SGHRS and CDR2 YFSETQ. J was trimmed by 9 bases and V by 0 bases; bases with no gene match: 11. CDR3: CASSLDFVSGTGQYF. The CDR3 bases are TGCGCCAGCAGCTTGGATTTTGTTTCCGGGACAGGGCAGTACTTC.

The chain recombines TRBV20-1 with TRBJ2-2, with a tentative D call TRBD2 (6 bases). The CDR3 spans 15 residues. V was cut by 6 bases and J by 4 bases, with 18 bases left in between. Germline V gene data show CDR1 as DFQATT and CDR2 as SNEGSKA (reference sequence). CDR3 nucleotides: TGCAGTGCCTCCGTCTCCGGGGGTTTCACCGGGGAGCTGTTTTTT. As protein: CSASVSGGFTGELFF.

This chain links TRBV14 with TRBJ2-3; a possible D gene is TRBD1 (6 bases). V was clipped by 3 bases and J by 0 bases, with 19 bases between them. Germline CDR1 reads SGHDN; CDR2 reads FVKESK. This CDR3 region has 18 residues. DNA of the CDR3: TGTGCCAGCAGCCACCTCAGGGGCCGACAGGACAGCACAGATACGCAGTATTTT. Translating gives CASSHLRGRQDSTDTQYF. Filled out from reference TRBV14 and TRBJ2-3, the complete variable domain reads EAGVTQFPSHSVIEKGQTVTLRCDPISGHDNLYWYRRVMGKEIKFLLHFVKESKQDESGMPNNRFLAERTGGTYSTLKVQPAELEDSGVYFCASSHLRGRQDSTDTQYFGPGTRLTVL.

This rearrangement joins TRBV5-1 to TRBJ2-6; D unclear. Trimming stripped 4 bases from V and 2 bases from J, with 10 bases between. In germline, CDR1 is SGHRS, CDR2 YFSETQ. There are 15 residues in the CDR3. The CDR3 coding sequence is TGCGCCAGCAGCCGTCAGTACACTGGGGCCAACGTCCTGACTTTC. Its translation: CASSRQYTGANVLTF.

This clonotype was detected ten times or more. This sequence joins TRBV20-1 and TRBJ2-1; 9 positions match TRBD2. V dropped 2 bases and J dropped 4; count of bases not matched to a gene: 0. This CDR3 comprises 13 residues. In germline, CDR1 is DFQATT, CDR2 SNEGSKA (reference sequence). CDR3 residues: CSARLAGYNEQFF. The CDR3 coding sequence is TGCAGTGCTAGACTAGCGGGATACAATGAGCAGTTCTTC.

The table lists this clonotype with a few counts. The chain links TRBV3-1 to TRBJ2-5; D is perhaps TRBD2 (6 bases). The CDR3 contains 15 residues. Germline V CDR1 and CDR2: LGHDT, YNNKEL (reference sequence). V was clipped by 1 base and J by 5 bases, with 14 bases between them. In nucleotides, the CDR3 is TGTGCCAGCAGCCAAGGACTAGAAACCCGGGAGACCCAGTACTTC. Amino acid sequence: CASSQGLETRETQYF.

On this clonotype: A much larger clone lies a single base off, so this may be a read error. The chain uses TRBV29-1 and TRBJ1-2, with D possibly matching TRBD1 (6 bases). CDR3 size: 12 residues. Germline assignment: CDR1 SQVTM and CDR2 ANQGSEA. V shed 4 bases and J shed 5 bases, with 11 bases lying between them. The CDR3 nucleotides are TGCAGCGTTGCCCGGACAGATTATGGCTACACCTTC. It codes for CSVARTDYGYTF.

This clonotype was picked up many times. The chain couples TRBV4-3 to TRBJ2-7; 7 bases match TRBD1. Germline V gene sequence: CDR1 LGHNA, CDR2 YSLEER. J gave up 4 bases and V 4 bases, and 4 bases lay outside the gene matches. This CDR3 has 13 amino acids. CDR3 in amino acids: CASSLGRGYEQYF. CDR3 nucleotide sequence: TGCGCCAGCAGCCTGGGCAGGGGGTACGAGCAGTACTTC.

The chain employs TRBV29-1 and TRBJ1-1; D is uncertain. V lost 3 bases to trimming and J lost 1 base, with 9 bases between them. From germline, CDR1 is SQVTM and CDR2 ANQGSEA. CDR3 length: 13 residues. The CDR3 nucleotides are TGCAGCGTTGATAGGGCCACGAACACTGAAGCTTTCTTT. Amino acid sequence: CSVDRATNTEAFF.

CDR3: CASSSVPSWGKNIQYF. The CDR3 DNA sequence: TGTGCCAGCAGTTCCGTTCCGTCGTGGGGCAAAAACATTCAGTACTTC. This chain connects TRBV6-5 to TRBJ2-4; D is unresolved. The length of the CDR3 is 16 residues. The V end was cut by 4 bases, the J end by 3 bases, with 16 bases between. Looked up from germline, CDR1 is MNHEY and CDR2 is SVGAGI.

This clonotype was observed a handful of times. J is TRBJ1-2 and V is TRBV2; D is unresolved. The CDR3 runs to 13 residues. The germline CDR1 and CDR2 sequences are SNHLY and FYNNEI. V shed 1 base and J shed 8 bases, with 11 bases lying between them. The CDR3 DNA follows: TGTGCCAGCAGTGAAGTCGAGGGTGGAGGCTACACCTTC. Translation: CASSEVEGGGYTF.

The chain joins TRBV5-1 to TRBJ2-3; TRBD1 might be the D (5 bases). CDR3 length equals 15 residues. V lost 0 bases and J 4 bases, leaving 12 bases between the germline ends. CDR1 and CDR2 (germline): SGHRS, YFSETQ. This CDR3 reads CASSLAQGRADTQYF. The CDR3 coding sequence is TGCGCCAGCAGCTTGGCGCAGGGCCGGGCAGATACGCAGTATTTT. The variable domain in full, completed from reference TRBV5-1 and TRBJ2-3, reads KAGVTQTPRYLIKTRGQQVTLSCSPISGHRSVSWYQQTPGQGLQFLFEYFSETQRNKGNFPGRFSGRQFSNSRSEMNVSTLELGDSALYLCASSLAQGRADTQYFGPGTRLTVL.

This clonotype has more than one count but fewer than ten. V usage is TRBV29-1 and J usage is TRBJ2-1; the match to TRBD1 covers 10 bases. V lost 7 bases and J lost 9; bases outside the gene matches: 9. This CDR3 contains 13 residues. Per the germline V gene, CDR1 is SQVTM and CDR2 is ANQGSEA. The CDR3 reads CSEDRGLYGEQFF. In DNA, the CDR3 is TGCAGCGAAGACAGGGGGCTTTACGGTGAGCAGTTCTTC.

The V call is TRBV25-1, the J call TRBJ2-2, with D unclear. The CDR3 spans 15 residues. Trimming took 4 bases from V and 2 from J, leaving 11 bases between them. The germline gives CDR1 MGHDK, CDR2 SYGVNS. CDR3 sequence: CASSVRAINTGELFF. In DNA form, the CDR3 reads TGTGCCAGCAGTGTGCGAGCGATTAACACCGGGGAGCTGTTTTTT.

This clonotype appeared a few times. The chain links TRBV6-6 to TRBJ1-5; tentative D call: TRBD1 (6 bases). CDR3 length: 14 amino acids. V was shortened by 2 bases and J by 3 bases, with 8 bases between the two germline ends. CDR1 is MNHNY, CDR2 SVGAGI, per germline (reference sequence). CDR3 amino acids: CASSYQGNNQPQHF. The CDR3, as DNA: TGTGCCAGCAGTTACCAGGGGAACAATCAGCCCCAGCATTTT.

This clonotype was found a few times. The chain joins TRBV6-2 or TRBV6-3 to TRBJ2-7; the D is unclear. CDR1 MNHEY and CDR2 SVGEGT come from the germline V gene. This CDR3 is 12 amino acids long. The V end was cut by 2 bases, the J end by 4 bases, with 6 bases between. In DNA, the CDR3 is TGTGCCAGCAGTTACCCGGTTTACGAGCAGTACTTC. Encoded protein: CASSYPVYEQYF.

Turning to this clonotype: The junction and the germline gene differ at one end; a read error may be behind it. This chain uses TRBV10-3 with TRBJ1-4; TRBD1 might be the D (6 bases). The CDR3 totals 16 residues. Germline CDR1 ENHRY, CDR2 SYGVKD. This CDR3 reads CTISEHAGDTNEKLFF. CDR3 nucleotides: TGTACCATCAGTGAGCATGCAGGGGACACTAATGAAAAACTGTTTTTT.

V and J are TRBV29-1 and TRBJ2-6; D tentatively reads TRBD1 or TRBD2 (6 bases each). Germline V gene data show CDR1 as SQVTM and CDR2 as ANQGSEA. This CDR3 has 13 residues. V was clipped by 6 bases and J by 4 bases, with 10 bases between them. CDR3 amino acids: CSVKGGGANVLTF. CDR3 DNA sequence: TGCAGCGTGAAAGGGGGGGGGGCCAACGTCCTGACTTTC.

This chain joins TRBV13 and TRBJ2-2; possibly TRBD1 for D (5 bases). In germline, CDR1 is PRHDT, CDR2 FYEKMQ (reference sequence). The CDR3 runs to 15 residues. V was shortened by 0 bases and J by 1 base, with 6 bases between the two germline ends. The CDR3 spells CASSLGGQNTGELFF. CDR3 DNA sequence: TGTGCCAGCAGCTTAGGCGGACAGAACACCGGGGAGCTGTTTTTT.

The rearrangement links TRBV5-6 to TRBJ2-1, with D perhaps matching TRBD2 (5 bases). V gave up 3 bases and J gave up 9 bases, with 16 bases separating them. The CDR3 loop spans 14 amino acids. CDR1 and CDR2 from the germline V gene are SGHDT and YYEEEE. The CDR3 DNA sequence: TGTGCCAGCAGCTCGCGTCGGGGTGTCAGTGAGCAGTTCTTC. Amino acid sequence: CASSSRRGVSEQFF.

The V and J genes are TRBV28 and TRBJ1-5; 9 nucleotides agree with TRBD1. After removal of 7 bases from V and 6 bases from J, the junction contained 7 bases not matched to a gene. Germline loops: CDR1 MDHEN, CDR2 SYDVKM. This CDR3 is built from 14 residues. In nucleotides, the CDR3 is TGTGCCAGCACCGAACAGGGGGCGGTTCAGCCCCAGCATTTT. Its translation: CASTEQGAVQPQHF. Combining the CDR3 with reference TRBV28 and TRBJ1-5 gives the whole variable domain DVKVTQSSRYLVKRTGEKVFLECVQDMDHENMFWYRQDPGLGLRLIYFSYDVKMKEKGDIPEGYSVSREKKERFSLILESASTNQTSMYLCASTEQGAVQPQHFGDGTRLSIL.

The chain combines TRBV6-5 with TRBJ2-2, with D possibly being TRBD1 (5 bases). In germline, CDR1 is MNHEY, CDR2 SVGAGI. V was clipped by 0 bases and J by 8 bases, with 7 bases between them. The CDR3 runs to 13 residues. The CDR3 region has the DNA TGTGCCAGCAGTTACTCTAGGACAGGGGAGCTGTTTTTT. Translation gives CASSYSRTGELFF.

The chain links TRBV7-9 to TRBJ2-5; D uncertain. V was trimmed by 5 bases and J by 4 bases, leaving 11 bases between them. The CDR3 is made up of 13 amino acids. Germline CDR1 and CDR2: SEHNR and FQNEAQ (reference sequence). The CDR3 loop reads CASSPLSGETQYF. CDR3 coding DNA: TGTGCCAGCAGCCCATTGTCGGGAGAGACCCAGTACTTC.

J is TRBJ2-7 and V is TRBV20-1, with 8 nucleotides matching TRBD1. The end of the DNA fits TRBJ2-5 better, so the J call may be wrong. CDR1 and CDR2 from the germline V gene are DFQATT and SNEGSKA (reference sequence). This CDR3 has 13 residues. The CDR3 bases are TGCAGTGCTAGATCAACAGGGGGGAAGACCCAGTACTTC. Its protein is CSARSTGGKTQYF.